The 28 T cell receptor beta chains reported below all come from one sample, sequenced in a study of T cell responses to AZD1222 COVID-19 vaccine. Clones were read by immunoSEQ multiplex PCR, and TCRdb kept only the in-frame ones, dropping some. This sample yields roughly 150,000 clones, of which about 90% are seen a single time; about 3.5% belongs to the top ten. The sample in question was peripheral blood, obtained on day 0 of AZD1222 vaccination. The receptors derive from an adult in good health.

This chain connects TRBV19 to TRBJ2-7, with D maybe TRBD1 (5 bases). The CDR3 runs to 14 residues. From germline, CDR1 is LNHDA and CDR2 SQIVND (reference sequence). V was pared by 3 bases and J by 4 bases, with 13 bases between. The CDR3 sequence is CASSMTSGRYEQYF. DNA for the CDR3: TGTGCCAGTAGTATGACGTCAGGGCGATACGAGCAGTACTTC.

CDR3 in amino acids: CASRIFPNTEAFF. CDR3 nucleotides: TGTGCCAGCAGAATATTCCCGAACACTGAAGCTTTCTTT. The rearrangement uses TRBV11-2 and TRBJ1-1; D not certain. Germline values: CDR1 SGHAT, CDR2 FQNNGV. V shed 6 bases and J shed 1 base, with 9 bases lying between them. The CDR3 extends over 13 amino acids.

The chain joins TRBV25-1 to TRBJ2-5, with D possibly matching TRBD2 (5 bases). CDR3 length equals 14 residues. V gave up 1 base and J gave up 2 bases, with 8 bases separating them. Germline CDR1 and CDR2: MGHDK and SYGVNS. In DNA, the CDR3 is TGTGCCAGCAGTGAATTGCGGGCACAAGAGACCCAGTACTTC. Its translation is CASSELRAQETQYF.

The CDR3, as DNA: TGTGCCAGCAGCGTAGAACGACGTGGGTTCCAAGAGACCCAGTACTTC. This sequence encodes CASSVERRGFQETQYF. This chain joins TRBV9 and TRBJ2-5, with D unclear. The CDR3 is 16 residues long. Germline CDR1 is SGDLS and CDR2 is YYNGEE. V lost 0 bases, J lost 1 base, and 13 bases lay in between.

The V call is TRBV6-5, the J call TRBJ2-1; a weak D match, TRBD1 (5 bases). The CDR3 sequence is 15 residues long. V was pared by 10 bases and J by 0 bases, with 16 bases between. CDR1 is MNHEY and CDR2 is SVGAGI in the germline V gene. CDR3 in DNA: TGTGCCACCAGACAGACGAAAAGCTCCTACAATGAGCAGTTCTTC. It yields the protein CATRQTKSSYNEQFF.

This rearrangement joins TRBV28 to TRBJ2-7, with 9 positions matching TRBD2. In germline, CDR1 is MDHEN, CDR2 SYDVKM. The CDR3 loop spans 15 amino acids. V shed 4 bases and J 4 bases; nucleotides not matched to a gene: 8. The CDR3 reads CASSSPSGRRYEQYF. CDR3 coding DNA: TGTGCCAGCAGTTCCCCAAGCGGGAGGAGGTACGAGCAGTACTTC.

The chain has TRBV6-4 and TRBJ2-2, with D uncertain. Trimming pared 6 bases from V and 5 bases from J, leaving 13 bases between. Looked up from germline, CDR1 is MRHNA and CDR2 is SNTAGT. The CDR3 runs 14 residues. The CDR3, as DNA: TGTGCCAGCAGAGCCATTCACGGTACCGGGGAGCTGTTTTTT. Residues: CASRAIHGTGELFF.

This clone was observed once. The J gene is TRBJ1-2, the V gene TRBV14, with D hard to call. CDR1 is SGHDN and CDR2 is FVKESK in the germline V gene. There are 13 residues in the CDR3. Trimming shortened V by 4 bases and J by 7 bases, and 13 bases separated the two germline ends. Written as DNA, the CDR3 is TGTGCCAGCAGCCCTGACTCAGTGGTTGGCTACACCTTC. It is translated as CASSPDSVVGYTF. Full variable domain (outside the CDR3, taken from reference TRBV14 and TRBJ1-2): EAGVTQFPSHSVIEKGQTVTLRCDPISGHDNLYWYRRVMGKEIKFLLHFVKESKQDESGMPNNRFLAERTGGTYSTLKVQPAELEDSGVYFCASSPDSVVGYTFGSGTRLTVV.

For the CDR3, the DNA is TGTGCCAGCAGCTTAGATGGATTGGGGGTCAACAGAGATACGCAGTATTTT. Its translation is CASSLDGLGVNRDTQYF. V usage is TRBV11-2 and J usage is TRBJ2-3; either TRBD1 or TRBD2 may fit D (5 bases each). With 0 bases removed from V and 5 bases from J, the gap between germline ends came to 18 bases. There are 17 residues in the CDR3. Per germline, CDR1 SGHAT and CDR2 FQNNGV.

The chain joins TRBV12-3 or TRBV12-4 to TRBJ1-5; D is perhaps TRBD1 (5 bases). Trimming removed 7 bases at V and 7 bases at J, with 14 bases between. This CDR3 region has 13 residues. The CDR3 DNA reads as TGTGCCAGCATGGGGCAGGGCCACCAGCCCCAGCATTTT. It encodes CASMGQGHQPQHF.

This chain connects TRBV28 to TRBJ2-5; maybe TRBD1 (6 bases). This CDR3 contains 14 residues. The V and J ends lost 6 bases and 6 bases respectively, with 17 bases between them. Germline CDR1 is MDHEN and CDR2 is SYDVKM. CDR3 protein: CASSTVARGQTQYF. The CDR3 DNA reads TGTGCCAGCAGCACAGTGGCCAGGGGCCAGACCCAGTACTTC.

This chain connects TRBV6-5 to TRBJ1-2, with D perhaps matching TRBD1 (6 bases). Per the germline V gene, CDR1 is MNHEY and CDR2 is SVGAGI. V was pared by 6 bases and J by 7 bases, with 12 bases between. The CDR3 is made up of 12 amino acids. CDR3 amino acids: CASRQQGGGYTF. CDR3 sequence (DNA): TGTGCCAGCAGACAACAGGGAGGTGGCTACACCTTC.

DNA of the CDR3: TGCAGCTATAATGAAGGGGCTGGGCAGCCCCAGCATTTT. Amino acid sequence: CSYNEGAGQPQHF. The chain recombines TRBV29-1 with TRBJ1-5; possibly TRBD1 for D (5 bases). Germline CDR1 is SQVTM and CDR2 is ANQGSEA. Trimming stripped 8 bases from V and 7 bases from J, with 18 bases between. This CDR3 spans 13 amino acids. The full variable domain, its missing parts supplied by reference TRBV29-1 and TRBJ1-5, is SAVISQKPSRDICQRGTSLTIQCQVDSQVTMMFWYRQQPGQSLTLIATANQGSEATYESGFVIDKFPISRPNLTFSTLTVSNMSPEDSSIYLCSYNEGAGQPQHFGDGTRLSIL.

This clone has a handful of counts. V usage is TRBV28 and J usage is TRBJ1-2; D is ambiguous. Germline loops: CDR1 MDHEN, CDR2 SYDVKM. The V and J ends lost 5 bases and 4 bases respectively, with 14 bases between them. The CDR3 covers 14 residues. CDR3 nucleotides: TGTGCCAGCAGTCTTTCGGACCTCGCCTATGGCTACACCTTC. This gives the protein CASSLSDLAYGYTF.

The chain uses TRBV9 and TRBJ2-3; D might be TRBD1 (6 bases). The CDR3 has 16 residues. CDR1 is SGDLS and CDR2 is YYNGEE in the germline V gene. V shed 0 bases and J shed 7 bases, with 18 bases lying between them. In DNA, the CDR3 is TGTGCCAGCAGCGTAGGGATGGGGGCAGAAAGGAATACGCAGTATTTT. This codes for CASSVGMGAERNTQYF.

The chain recombines TRBV28 with TRBJ1-2; 7 bases match TRBD1. The length of the CDR3 is 14 residues. V lost 4 bases, J lost 4 bases, and 6 bases stayed unmatched. Germline loops: CDR1 MDHEN, CDR2 SYDVKM. CDR3 region: CASSSGTEPYGYTF. DNA of the CDR3: TGTGCCAGCAGTTCCGGGACAGAACCCTATGGCTACACCTTC.

This rearrangement joins TRBV6-2 or TRBV6-3 to TRBJ1-1, with a possible D match to TRBD1 (6 bases). V lost 5 bases and J lost 0, with 7 bases in between. This CDR3 is built from 13 residues. The V gene's germline CDR1 is MNHEY and CDR2 SVGEGT. The CDR3 DNA reads as TGTGCCAGCAGTGGACAGATGAACACTGAAGCTTTCTTT. It encodes CASSGQMNTEAFF.

CDR3 sequence: CASSLGGVTSEAFF. CDR3 sequence (DNA): TGTGCCAGCAGCTTAGGAGGGGTAACGAGTGAAGCTTTCTTT. The V call is TRBV11-3, the J call TRBJ1-1, with D possibly TRBD1 on 5 matching bases. Germline loops: CDR1 SGHNT, CDR2 YENEEA. The CDR3 consists of 14 residues. Trimming took off 1 base at V and 7 bases at J, with 13 bases between the two ends.

The chain carries TRBV5-1 and TRBJ2-7; D assignment may be TRBD1 or TRBD2 (5 bases each). The CDR3 totals 15 residues. Germline V CDR1 and CDR2: SGHRS, YFSETQ. V lost 2 bases, J lost 0 bases, and 12 bases lay in between. CDR3 coding DNA: TGCGCCAGCAGCTTAGAACCGGGACCCTCCTACGAGCAGTACTTC. Protein product: CASSLEPGPSYEQYF.

The genes are TRBV5-4 and TRBJ2-6; D is tentatively TRBD1 or TRBD2 (6 bases each). CDR1 and CDR2 from the germline V gene are SGHNT and YYREEE (reference sequence). The V end lost 3 bases, the J end lost 1 base, and 11 bases lay between the germline ends. This CDR3 is 16 amino acids long. The CDR3: CASSWEGGSGANVLTF. CDR3 coding DNA: TGTGCCAGCAGCTGGGAAGGGGGGTCTGGGGCCAACGTCCTGACTTTC.

The J gene is TRBJ1-3, the V gene TRBV28; D may be TRBD1 (6 bases). There are 13 residues in the CDR3. Germline V CDR1 and CDR2: MDHEN, SYDVKM. Trimming removed 5 bases from V and 4 bases from J, with 9 bases in between. The CDR3 DNA reads as TGTGCCAGCAGTACAGGGTTAGGAAACACCATATATTTT. Its translation: CASSTGLGNTIYF.

V is TRBV6-5 and J is TRBJ1-5, with D possibly matching TRBD1 (5 bases). The ends were cut back, 4 bases at V and 10 bases at J, with 14 bases in the middle. The CDR3 loop spans 13 amino acids. Germline V CDR1 and CDR2: MNHEY, SVGAGI. The CDR3 DNA reads as TGTGCCAGCAGTTCCGGGACGCCGGATCCCCAGCATTTT. This codes for CASSSGTPDPQHF.

The chain links TRBV27 to TRBJ2-3; D gene unclear. Germline V gene lookup returns CDR1 MNHEY and CDR2 SMNVEV (reference sequence). Trimming stripped 6 bases from V and 2 bases from J, with 12 bases between. The CDR3 spans 14 residues. CDR3 sequence: CASSQNEDTDTQYF. The CDR3 region has the DNA TGTGCCAGCAGCCAAAATGAGGACACAGATACGCAGTATTTT.

V usage is TRBV18 and J usage is TRBJ1-2; the match to TRBD1 covers 9 bases. Germline V gene sequence: CDR1 KGHSH, CDR2 LQKENI. This CDR3 has 14 residues. V lost 2 bases to trimming and J lost 6 bases; unmatched junction nucleotides: 4. CDR3 sequence reads: CASSPGDRDDGYTF. The CDR3 region has the DNA TGTGCCAGCTCACCAGGGGACAGGGATGATGGCTACACCTTC.

The chain joins TRBV2 to TRBJ2-2; 7 bases map to TRBD2. CDR3 length: 14 residues. Germline lookup yields CDR1 SNHLY and CDR2 FYNNEI. J lost 0 bases, V lost 6 bases, and 1 base had no gene match. The CDR3 protein is CASSGRTNTGELFF. CDR3 coding DNA: TGTGCCAGCAGCGGGAGGACGAACACCGGGGAGCTGTTTTTT.

The chain is built from TRBV10-2 and TRBJ2-7, with D perhaps TRBD2 (6 bases). Germline V gives CDR1 WSHSY, CDR2 SAAADI. CDR3 length equals 12 residues. V was pared by 6 bases and J by 2 bases, with 8 bases between. The CDR3 sequence: CASSVAAYEQYF. In nucleotides, the CDR3 is TGCGCCAGCAGCGTAGCGGCCTACGAGCAGTACTTC.

This clone was counted only a few times. V is TRBV6-5 and J is TRBJ2-7; D not resolved. Germline V CDR1 and CDR2: MNHEY, SVGAGI. Trimming cost V 5 bases and J 0 bases, with 14 bases left between them. The CDR3 loop spans 15 amino acids. The CDR3 DNA sequence: TGTGCCAGCAGTCCGTCCCCGAGGAGCTCCTACGAGCAGTACTTC. This sequence encodes CASSPSPRSSYEQYF.

This chain joins TRBV4-2 and TRBJ2-2; 11 bases are a match to TRBD2. With 4 bases clipped from V and 1 base from J, the junction kept 8 bases outside the gene matches. This CDR3 has 18 amino acids. Germline V gives CDR1 LGHNA, CDR2 YNFKEQ. In nucleotides, the CDR3 is TGTGCCAGCAGCCCCGGGACTAGCGGAAAAGAGAACACCGGGGAGCTGTTTTTT. Translated: CASSPGTSGKENTGELFF.